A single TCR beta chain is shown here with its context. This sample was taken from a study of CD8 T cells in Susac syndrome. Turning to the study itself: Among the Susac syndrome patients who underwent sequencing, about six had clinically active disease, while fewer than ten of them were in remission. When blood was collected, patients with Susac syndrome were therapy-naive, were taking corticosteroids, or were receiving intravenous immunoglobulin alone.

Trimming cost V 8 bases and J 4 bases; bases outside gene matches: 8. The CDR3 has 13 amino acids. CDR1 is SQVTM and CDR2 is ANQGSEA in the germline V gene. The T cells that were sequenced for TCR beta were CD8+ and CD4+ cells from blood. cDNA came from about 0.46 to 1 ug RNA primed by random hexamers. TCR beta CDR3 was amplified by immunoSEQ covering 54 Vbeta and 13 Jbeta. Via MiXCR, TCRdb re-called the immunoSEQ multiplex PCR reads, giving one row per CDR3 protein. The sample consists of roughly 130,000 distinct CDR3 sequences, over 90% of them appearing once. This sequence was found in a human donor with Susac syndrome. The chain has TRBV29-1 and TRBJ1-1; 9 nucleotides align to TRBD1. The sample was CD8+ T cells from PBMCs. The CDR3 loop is CSTWTGESTEAFF. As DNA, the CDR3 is TGCAGCACCTGGACAGGGGAAAGCACTGAAGCTTTCTTT.